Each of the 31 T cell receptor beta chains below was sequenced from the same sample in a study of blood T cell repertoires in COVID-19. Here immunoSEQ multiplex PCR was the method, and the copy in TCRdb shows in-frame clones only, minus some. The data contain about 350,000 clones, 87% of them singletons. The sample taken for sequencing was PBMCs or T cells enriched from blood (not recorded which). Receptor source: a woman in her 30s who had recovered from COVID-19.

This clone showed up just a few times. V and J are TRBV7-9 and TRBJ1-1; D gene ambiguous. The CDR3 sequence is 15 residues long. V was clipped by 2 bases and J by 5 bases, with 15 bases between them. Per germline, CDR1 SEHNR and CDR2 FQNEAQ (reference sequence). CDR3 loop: CASSLILGEQTEAFF. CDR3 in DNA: TGTGCCAGCAGCTTAATTCTCGGCGAACAGACTGAAGCTTTCTTT.

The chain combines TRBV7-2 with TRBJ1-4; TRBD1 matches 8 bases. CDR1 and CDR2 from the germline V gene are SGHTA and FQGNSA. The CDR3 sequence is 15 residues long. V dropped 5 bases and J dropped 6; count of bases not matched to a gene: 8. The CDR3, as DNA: TGTGCCAGCAGCCCCGGACAGGGCCGCGATGAAAAACTGTTTTTT. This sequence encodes CASSPGQGRDEKLFF.

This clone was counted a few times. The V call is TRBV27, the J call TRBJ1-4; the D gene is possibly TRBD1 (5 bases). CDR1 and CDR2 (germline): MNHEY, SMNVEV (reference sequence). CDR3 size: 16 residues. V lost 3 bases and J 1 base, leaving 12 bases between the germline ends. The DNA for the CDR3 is TGTGCCAGCAGTTTGGTTGGGGCCGTAACTAATGAAAAACTGTTTTTT. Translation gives CASSLVGAVTNEKLFF.

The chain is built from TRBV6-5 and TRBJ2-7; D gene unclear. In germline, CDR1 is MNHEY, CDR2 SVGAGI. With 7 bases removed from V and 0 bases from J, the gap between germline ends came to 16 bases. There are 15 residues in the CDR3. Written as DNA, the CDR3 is TGTGCCAGCACCCCAGTTGCCTCCAGCTCCTACGAGCAGTACTTC. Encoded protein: CASTPVASSSYEQYF.

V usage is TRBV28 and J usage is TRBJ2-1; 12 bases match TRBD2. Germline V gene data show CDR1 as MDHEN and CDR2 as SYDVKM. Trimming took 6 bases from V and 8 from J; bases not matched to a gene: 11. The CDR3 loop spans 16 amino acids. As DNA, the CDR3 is TGTGCCAGCAGCCAATCTAGCGGGGGGGCCTTGGATGAGCAGTTCTTC. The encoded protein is CASSQSSGGALDEQFF.

CDR3 sequence: CASRRDRTTLGEQFF. CDR3 nucleotides: TGTGCCAGCAGACGGGACAGGACGACTTTGGGTGAGCAGTTCTTC. The chain has TRBV11-1 and TRBJ2-1; 8 positions agree with TRBD1. This CDR3 region has 15 residues. The germline gives CDR1 SGHAT, CDR2 FQDESV (reference sequence). Trimming at V came to 6 bases and at J to 9 bases, leaving 13 bases not matched to a gene.

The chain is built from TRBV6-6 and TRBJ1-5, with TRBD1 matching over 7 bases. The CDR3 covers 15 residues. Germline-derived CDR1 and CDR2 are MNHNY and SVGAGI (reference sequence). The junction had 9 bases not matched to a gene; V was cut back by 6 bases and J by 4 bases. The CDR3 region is CASRQLGQENQPQHF. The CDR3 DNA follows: TGTGCCAGCAGGCAACTCGGACAGGAAAATCAGCCCCAGCATTTT.

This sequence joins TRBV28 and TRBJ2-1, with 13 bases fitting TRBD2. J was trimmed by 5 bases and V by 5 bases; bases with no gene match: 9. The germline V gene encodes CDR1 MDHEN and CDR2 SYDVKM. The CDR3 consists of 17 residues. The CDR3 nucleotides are TGTGCCAGCAGTATGTCGGGACTAGCGGGGCCCCACAATGAGCAGTTCTTC. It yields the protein CASSMSGLAGPHNEQFF.

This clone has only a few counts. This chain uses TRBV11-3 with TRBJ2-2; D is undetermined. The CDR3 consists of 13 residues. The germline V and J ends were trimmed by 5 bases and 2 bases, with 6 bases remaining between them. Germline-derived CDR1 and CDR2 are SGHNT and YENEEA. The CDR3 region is CASSARNTGELFF. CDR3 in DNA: TGTGCCAGCAGCGCCAGAAACACCGGGGAGCTGTTTTTT.

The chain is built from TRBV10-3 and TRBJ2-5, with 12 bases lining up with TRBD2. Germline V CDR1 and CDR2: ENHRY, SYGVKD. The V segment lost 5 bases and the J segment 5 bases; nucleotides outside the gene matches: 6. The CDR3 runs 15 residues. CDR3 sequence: CAISSTSGGRETQYF. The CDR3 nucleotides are TGTGCCATCAGTTCGACTAGCGGGGGCAGGGAGACCCAGTACTTC.

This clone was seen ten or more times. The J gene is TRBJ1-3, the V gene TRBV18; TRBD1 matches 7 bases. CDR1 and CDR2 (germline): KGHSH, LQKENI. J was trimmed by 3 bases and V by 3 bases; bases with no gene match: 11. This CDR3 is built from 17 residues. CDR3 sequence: CASSPTLAGGVGNTIYF. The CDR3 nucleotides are TGTGCCAGCTCACCTACCTTAGCAGGGGGAGTTGGAAACACCATATATTTT.

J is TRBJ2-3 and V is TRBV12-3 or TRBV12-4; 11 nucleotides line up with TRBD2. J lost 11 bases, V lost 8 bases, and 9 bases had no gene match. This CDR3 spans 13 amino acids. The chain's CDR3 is CASHVAGGREQYF. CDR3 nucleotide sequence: TGTGCCAGCCACGTAGCGGGGGGGAGAGAGCAGTATTTT.

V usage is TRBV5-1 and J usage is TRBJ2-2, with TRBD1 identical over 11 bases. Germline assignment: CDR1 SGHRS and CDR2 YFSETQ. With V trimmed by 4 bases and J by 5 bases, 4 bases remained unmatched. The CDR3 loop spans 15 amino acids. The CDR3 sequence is CASSQGQGATGELFF. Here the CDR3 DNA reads TGCGCCAGCAGCCAAGGACAGGGGGCTACCGGGGAGCTGTTTTTT.

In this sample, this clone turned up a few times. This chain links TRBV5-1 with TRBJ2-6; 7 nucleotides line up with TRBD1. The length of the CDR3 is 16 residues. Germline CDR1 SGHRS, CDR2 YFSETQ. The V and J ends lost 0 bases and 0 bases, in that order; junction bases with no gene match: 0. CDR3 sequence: CASSLDRGSGANVLTF. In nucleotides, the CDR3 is TGCGCCAGCAGCTTGGACAGGGGCTCTGGGGCCAACGTCCTGACTTTC.

The CDR3, as DNA: TGTGCCATCAGGACTAGCGGCTACGAGCAGTACTTC. It encodes CAIRTSGYEQYF. The V call is TRBV7-9, the J call TRBJ2-7; 10 bases match TRBD2. Looked up from germline, CDR1 is SEHNR and CDR2 is FQNEAQ (reference sequence). CDR3 length equals 12 residues. The J segment lost 3 bases and the V segment lost 10 bases, leaving 3 bases of the junction unmatched.

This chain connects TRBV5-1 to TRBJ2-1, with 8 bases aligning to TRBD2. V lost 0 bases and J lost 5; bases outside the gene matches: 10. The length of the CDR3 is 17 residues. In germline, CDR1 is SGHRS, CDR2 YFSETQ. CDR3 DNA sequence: TGCGCCAGCAGCTTGGCCCCCCGGGCGGGGGGAAACAATGAGCAGTTCTTC. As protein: CASSLAPRAGGNNEQFF. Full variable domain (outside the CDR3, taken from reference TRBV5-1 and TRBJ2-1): KAGVTQTPRYLIKTRGQQVTLSCSPISGHRSVSWYQQTPGQGLQFLFEYFSETQRNKGNFPGRFSGRQFSNSRSEMNVSTLELGDSALYLCASSLAPRAGGNNEQFFGPGTRLTVL.

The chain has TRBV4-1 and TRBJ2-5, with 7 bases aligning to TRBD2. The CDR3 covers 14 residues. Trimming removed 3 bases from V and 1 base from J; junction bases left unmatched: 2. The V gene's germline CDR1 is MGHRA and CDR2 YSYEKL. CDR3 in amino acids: CASSHWGGQETQYF. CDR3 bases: TGCGCCAGCAGCCATTGGGGGGGCCAAGAGACCCAGTACTTC.

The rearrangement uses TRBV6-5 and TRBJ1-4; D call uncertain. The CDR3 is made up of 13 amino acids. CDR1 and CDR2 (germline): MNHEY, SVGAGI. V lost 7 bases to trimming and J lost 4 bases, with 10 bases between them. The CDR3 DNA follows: TGTGCCAGCACAGGATCTTTTAATGAAAAACTGTTTTTT. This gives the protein CASTGSFNEKLFF.

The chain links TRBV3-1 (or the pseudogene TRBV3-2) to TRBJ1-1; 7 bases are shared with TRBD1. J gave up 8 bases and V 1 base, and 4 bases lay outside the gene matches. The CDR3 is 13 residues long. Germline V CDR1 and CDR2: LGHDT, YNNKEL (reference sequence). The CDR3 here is CASSQVPTGEAFF. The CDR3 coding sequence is TGTGCCAGCAGCCAAGTTCCGACAGGGGAAGCTTTCTTT.

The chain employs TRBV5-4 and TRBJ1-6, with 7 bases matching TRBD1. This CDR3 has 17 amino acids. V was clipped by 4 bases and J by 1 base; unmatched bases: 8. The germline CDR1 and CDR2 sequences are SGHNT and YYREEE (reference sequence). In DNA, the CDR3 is TGTGCCAGCAGCCAGGGGGGAGTTGGGTCCTATAATTCACCCCTCCACTTT. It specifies CASSQGGVGSYNSPLHF.

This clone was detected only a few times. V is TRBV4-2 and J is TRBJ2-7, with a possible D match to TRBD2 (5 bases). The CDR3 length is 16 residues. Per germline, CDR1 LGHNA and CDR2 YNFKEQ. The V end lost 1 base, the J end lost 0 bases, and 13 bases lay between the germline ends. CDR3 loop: CASSQGRIWSSYEQYF. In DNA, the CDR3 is TGTGCCAGCAGCCAAGGGAGGATCTGGAGCTCCTACGAGCAGTACTTC.

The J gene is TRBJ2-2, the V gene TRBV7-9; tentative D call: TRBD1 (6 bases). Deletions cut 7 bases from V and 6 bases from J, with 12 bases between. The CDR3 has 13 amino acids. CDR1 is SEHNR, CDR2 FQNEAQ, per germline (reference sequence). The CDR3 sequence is CASTTQGPGELFF. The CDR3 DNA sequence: TGTGCCAGCACCACCCAGGGGCCCGGGGAGCTGTTTTTT.

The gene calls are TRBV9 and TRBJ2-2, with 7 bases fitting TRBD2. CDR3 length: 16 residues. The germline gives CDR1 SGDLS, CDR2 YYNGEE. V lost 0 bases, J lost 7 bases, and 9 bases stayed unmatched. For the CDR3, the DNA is TGTGCCAGCAGCGTAGATGGCGGGGGAAGGGGCGGGGAGCTGTTTTTT. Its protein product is CASSVDGGGRGGELFF.

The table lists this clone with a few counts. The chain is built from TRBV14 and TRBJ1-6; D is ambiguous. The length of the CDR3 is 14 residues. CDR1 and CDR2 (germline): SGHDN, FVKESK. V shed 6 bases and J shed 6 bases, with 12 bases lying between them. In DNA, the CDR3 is TGTGCCAGCAGTCTATTTTACAGTAATTCACCCCTCCACTTT. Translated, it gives CASSLFYSNSPLHF.

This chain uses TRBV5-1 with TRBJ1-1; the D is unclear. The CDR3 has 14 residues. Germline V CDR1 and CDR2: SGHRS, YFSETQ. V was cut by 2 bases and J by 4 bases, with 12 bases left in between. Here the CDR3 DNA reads TGCGCCAGCAGCTTCAGATCGGAGGTCACTGAAGCTTTCTTT. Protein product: CASSFRSEVTEAFF.

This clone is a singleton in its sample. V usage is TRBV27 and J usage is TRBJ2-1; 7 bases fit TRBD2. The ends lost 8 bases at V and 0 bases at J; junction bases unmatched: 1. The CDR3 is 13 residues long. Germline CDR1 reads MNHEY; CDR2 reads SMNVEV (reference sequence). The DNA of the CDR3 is TGTGCCAGCGGGGAGGGCTCCTACAATGAGCAGTTCTTC. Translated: CASGEGSYNEQFF.

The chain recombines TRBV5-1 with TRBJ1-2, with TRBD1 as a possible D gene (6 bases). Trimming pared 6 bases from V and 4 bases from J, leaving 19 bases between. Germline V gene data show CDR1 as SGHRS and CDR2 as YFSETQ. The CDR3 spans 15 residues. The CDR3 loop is CASTRDTRPGYGYTF. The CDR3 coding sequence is TGCGCCAGCACCCGGGACACCCGGCCGGGCTATGGCTACACCTTC.

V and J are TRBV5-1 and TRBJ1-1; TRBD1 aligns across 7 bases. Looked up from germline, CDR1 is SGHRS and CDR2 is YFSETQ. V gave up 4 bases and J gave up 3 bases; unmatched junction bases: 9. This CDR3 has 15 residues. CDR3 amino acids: CASSLRDRWDTEAFF. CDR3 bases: TGCGCCAGCAGCCTCAGGGACAGATGGGACACTGAAGCTTTCTTT.

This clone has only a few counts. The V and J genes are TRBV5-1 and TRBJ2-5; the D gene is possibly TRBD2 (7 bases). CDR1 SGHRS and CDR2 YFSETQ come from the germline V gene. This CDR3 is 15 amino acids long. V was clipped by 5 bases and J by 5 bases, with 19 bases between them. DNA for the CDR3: TGCGCCAGCAGTCAAAACGGGGGGCCAAAGGAGACCCAGTACTTC. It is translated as CASSQNGGPKETQYF.

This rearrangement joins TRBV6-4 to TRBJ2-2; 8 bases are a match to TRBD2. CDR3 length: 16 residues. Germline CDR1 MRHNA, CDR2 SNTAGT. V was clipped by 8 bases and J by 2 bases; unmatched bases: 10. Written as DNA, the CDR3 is TGTGCCAGCGCTGCAGGAGCGGGGGACAACACCGGGGAGCTGTTTTTT. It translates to CASAAGAGDNTGELFF.

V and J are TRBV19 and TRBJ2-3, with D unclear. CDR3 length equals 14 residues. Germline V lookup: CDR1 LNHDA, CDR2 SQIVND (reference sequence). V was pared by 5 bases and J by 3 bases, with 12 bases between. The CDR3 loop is CASSPQVTTDTQYF. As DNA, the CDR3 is TGTGCCAGTAGTCCTCAAGTCACAACAGATACGCAGTATTTT.